These 3 T cell receptor beta chains originate from one sample sequenced in a study of cytomegalovirus exposure and HLA in healthy donors. The PCR employed 60 Vbeta primers together with 13 Jbeta primers. TCRdb's copy holds only in-frame clones and misses some; the assay was immunoSEQ multiplex PCR. The profile shows about 130,000 clones, around four fifths of them singletons. Sequencing was carried out using PBMCs. Receptors were obtained from a man between 25 and 39 years old in good health and CMV-seropositive.

The genes are TRBV11-2 and TRBJ2-7; D possibly corresponds to TRBD1 (5 bases). V was cut by 1 base and J by 3 bases, with 10 bases left in between. The CDR3 is 14 amino acids. Germline loops: CDR1 SGHAT, CDR2 FQNNGV. As DNA, the CDR3 is TGTGCCAGCAGCTTAGGTGCAGGGTTCTACGAGCAGTACTTC. Translation gives CASSLGAGFYEQYF.

The J gene is TRBJ2-1, the V gene TRBV2; tentative D call: TRBD1 (6 bases). Germline CDR1 SNHLY, CDR2 FYNNEI. The V and J ends lost 9 bases and 7 bases respectively, with 13 bases between them. This CDR3 contains 12 residues. CDR3 DNA: TGTGCCAGTCAGGACAGTCCTAATGAGCAGTTCTTC. Protein product: CASQDSPNEQFF.

Only a few counts were recorded for this clone. The same CDR3 also results from other DNA sequences found in this sample. V usage is TRBV7-6 and J usage is TRBJ2-7, with a tentative D call TRBD2 (6 bases). V was shortened by 1 base and J by 0 bases, with 7 bases between the two germline ends. The CDR3 is 14 residues long. Germline assignment: CDR1 SGHVS and CDR2 FNYEAQ. The CDR3 nucleotides read TGTGCCAGCAGCTTAGAGGAGGGCTCCTACGAGCAGTACTTC. Translating it yields CASSLEEGSYEQYF.